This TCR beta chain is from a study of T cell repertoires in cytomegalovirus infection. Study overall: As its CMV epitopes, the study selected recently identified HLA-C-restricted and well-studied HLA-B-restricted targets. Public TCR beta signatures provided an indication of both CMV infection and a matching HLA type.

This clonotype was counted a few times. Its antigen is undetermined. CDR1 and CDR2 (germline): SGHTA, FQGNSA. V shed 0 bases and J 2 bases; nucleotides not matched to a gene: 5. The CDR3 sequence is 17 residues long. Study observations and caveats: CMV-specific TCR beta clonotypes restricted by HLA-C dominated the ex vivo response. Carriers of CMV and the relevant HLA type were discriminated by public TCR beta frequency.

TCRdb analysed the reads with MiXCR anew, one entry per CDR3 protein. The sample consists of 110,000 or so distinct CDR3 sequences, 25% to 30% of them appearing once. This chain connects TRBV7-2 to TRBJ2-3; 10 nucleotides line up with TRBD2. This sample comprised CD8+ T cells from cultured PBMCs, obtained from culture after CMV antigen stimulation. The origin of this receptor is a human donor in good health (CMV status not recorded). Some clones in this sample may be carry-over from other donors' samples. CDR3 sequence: CASSLALSGGFTDTQYF. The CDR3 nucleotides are TGTGCCAGCAGCTTAGCGCTTAGCGGGGGGTTCACAGATACGCAGTATTTT.